This TCR beta chain stems from a study of OX40 agonist ivuxolimab in advanced cancers. The V gene lost 1 base and the J gene lost 5 bases, with 11 bases spanning the gap. The CDR3 contains 14 residues. The germline CDR1 and CDR2 sequences are SEHNR and FQNEAQ (reference sequence). Sequencing used immunoSEQ multiplex PCR; TCRdb keeps in-frame clones, though not all of them. The table has almost 85,000 clones, over 85% seen once; the top ten hold approximately 10%. V and J are TRBV7-9 and TRBJ1-1, with a weak D call TRBD1 (5 bases). This specimen consisted of CD4+ or CD8+ T cells sorted from blood, obtained in a trial of the OX40 agonist ivuxolimab. The TCR was taken from an adult with an advanced solid tumor such as melanoma, head and neck, liver or kidney cancer. This CDR3 is CASSLEFGATEAFF. The CDR3 DNA reads as TGTGCCAGCAGCTTAGAATTCGGGGCGACTGAAGCTTTCTTT.